This T cell receptor (beta chain) was sequenced in a study of identical twins. Broader study findings: For out-of-frame alpha sequences shared by twins, low generation probability was in excess. Monozygotic twins shared more out-of-frame TCR alpha than recombination models predicted.

The CDR3 is 15 amino acids. The germline CDR1 and CDR2 sequences are LNHNV and YYDKDF (reference sequence). The V gene lost 4 bases and the J gene lost 2 bases, with 14 bases spanning the gap. This clonotype was picked up a small number of times. Antigen: not known. The cDNA had a unique molecular identifier and a template-switch universal primer site. Each CDR3 protein is one row after TCRdb ran MiXCR on the 5' RACE reads. The sample carries 500,000 to 650,000 distinct CDR3 sequences, around 24% recorded once. These same data were also listed under a study on yellow fever vaccine responses in identical twins. That paper states: Twins' vaccine T cell response reportedly gave the appearance of partial convergence and partial personalization.

What was sequenced was CD4+ T cells sorted from blood. The genes are TRBV15 and TRBJ2-5; tentatively, D is TRBD1 (6 bases). This receptor was obtained from a woman aged 18-35 years in good health. CDR3 residues: CATSIPGQRQETQYF. In DNA form, the CDR3 reads TGTGCCACCAGCATCCCGGGACAACGACAAGAGACCCAGTACTTC.